A selection of T cell receptor beta chains follows, all from one sample in a study of shared clonotypes between healthy human individuals. TCRdb's table, derived via immunoSEQ multiplex PCR, lists solely in-frame clones and lacks some. This table holds some 740,000 clones, 80% to 95% found once. Sequencing input: naive CD8+ T cells sorted from blood. All receptors come from a man aged 25-40 years in good health. CDR3s include the opening cysteine and the closing phenylalanine or tryptophan. A D gene is named only where the DNA matches it firmly. A row's size may be missing; if present it is once, few, many or a size class.

TRBV2,-,-,TRBJ1-4,TGTGCCAGCAGGGAAACAGCGGGGGAAAAACTGTTTTTT,CASRETAGEKLFF
TRBV7-2,-,-,TRBJ2-7,TGTGCCAGCAGCTTTTACGGTACCTACGAGCAGTACTTC,CASSFYGTYEQYF
TRBV28,-,-,TRBJ2-5,TGTGCCAGCAGTTCCCGACGTGACGAGACCCAGTACTTC,CASSSRRDETQYF
TRBV2,few,-,TRBJ1-2,TGTGCCAGCGGGGGGCGAATCTATGGCTACACCTTC,CASGGRIYGYTF
TRBV27,once,-,TRBJ1-5,TGTGCCAGCAGAACAGGTTATAGCAATCAGCCCCAGCATTTT,CASRTGYSNQPQHF
TRBV7-3,-,-,TRBJ2-3,TGTGCCAGCAGCCCAAGGACAGTTAGCACAGATACGCAGTATTTT,CASSPRTVSTDTQYF
TRBV4-3,-,-,TRBJ1-1,TGCGCCAGCAGCCAAGACGGCGCCTTGAACACTGAAGCTTTCTTT,CASSQDGALNTEAFF
TRBV28,-,-,TRBJ2-7,TGTGCCAGCAGTTTACGGGGATACTCCTACGAGCAGTACTTC,CASSLRGYSYEQYF
TRBV7-8,-,TRBD1,TRBJ2-7,TGTGCCAGCAGCCCCGGGACAGGGGTTGAGCAGTACTTC,CASSPGTGVEQYF
TRBV28,-,-,TRBJ2-3,TGTGCCAGCCTGCGAGCGGCCGCCTACACAGATACGCAGTATTTT,CASLRAAAYTDTQYF
TRBV6-5,-,-,TRBJ1-1,TGTGCCAGTAAACAAATGAACACTGAAGCTTTCTTT,CASKQMNTEAFF
TRBV29-1,-,-,TRBJ1-4,TGCAGCGTTGAAGTGGGGGACCGGGTCTTCGGCGAAAAACTGTTTTTT,CSVEVGDRVFGEKLFF
TRBV27,-,-,TRBJ2-1,TGTGCCAGCGCGACAGCGGACAATGAGCAGTTCTTC,CASATADNEQFF
TRBV6-6,-,-,TRBJ1-2,TGTGCCAGCAGTTACTCGCCCATCTATGGCTACACCTTC,CASSYSPIYGYTF
TRBV6-1,-,-,TRBJ1-2,TGTGCCAGCAGTGCCCTGAGCCCCAGGACGGCTGTCTATGGCTACACCTTC,CASSALSPRTAVYGYTF
TRBV29-1,few,-,TRBJ2-2,TGCAGCGTGGGCGGAGAGAACACCGGGGAGCTGTTTTTT,CSVGGENTGELFF
TRBV28,-,-,TRBJ1-3,TGTGCCAGCAGCCCGTCTGGAAACACCATATATTTT,CASSPSGNTIYF
TRBV9,-,-,TRBJ2-5,TGTGCCAGCAGCGTAGATAGCGGCCAAGAGACCCAGTACTTC,CASSVDSGQETQYF
TRBV5-4,-,-,TRBJ2-7,TGTGCCAGCAGCTTGGCCGATAGGAGCTCCTACGAGCAGTACTTC,CASSLADRSSYEQYF
TRBV16,-,-,TRBJ2-7,TGTGCCAGCAGCCCCTCTAACGAGCAGTACTTC,CASSPSNEQYF
TRBV30,-,-,TRBJ2-1,TGTGCCTGGAGTGTAATTCCAGGCAATGAGCAGTTCTTC,CAWSVIPGNEQFF
TRBV19,-,TRBD2,TRBJ2-1,TGTGCCAGTACCCCAGCGGGAGGAGCCTACAATGAGCAGTTCTTC,CASTPAGGAYNEQFF
TRBV5-4,-,-,TRBJ2-1,TGTGCCAGCAGCCCAGGACTAAGCGGTGGTAATGAGCAGTTCTTC,CASSPGLSGGNEQFF
TRBV28,-,-,TRBJ2-1,TGTGCCAGCAGTTTAGTTGGACAGACTTACAATGAGCAGTTCTTC,CASSLVGQTYNEQFF